This T cell receptor (beta chain) was retrieved from a study of OX40 agonist ivuxolimab in advanced cancers. About the research overall: The study enrolled dose-escalation patients with hepatocellular carcinoma, melanoma, renal cell or head and neck cancer.

It was autoimmune disease history or systemic immunosuppression that excluded patients. Clones were sequenced by immunoSEQ multiplex PCR, and TCRdb holds only the in-frame ones, with some missing. The sample shows 40,000 or so clones, more than 75% of them seen only once. The material sequenced was CD4+ or CD8+ T cells sorted from blood, taken in a trial of the OX40 agonist ivuxolimab. The origin of this receptor is an adult with an advanced solid tumor such as melanoma, head and neck, liver or kidney cancer.

CDR3 sequence: CASEGDGSHQPQHF. CDR3 sequence (DNA): TGTGCCAGCGAGGGGGACGGCTCTCATCAGCCCCAGCATTTT. The rearrangement uses TRBV6-6 and TRBJ1-5, with D maybe TRBD1 (6 bases). The V end was cut by 8 bases, the J end by 5 bases, with 16 bases between. Germline-derived CDR1 and CDR2 are MNHNY and SVGAGI (reference sequence). CDR3 length: 14 amino acids.